Shown below are 28 T cell receptor beta chains from a single sample sequenced in a study of regulatory T cells in long-lasting Graves disease. CDR3-region Arm-PCR and iRepertoire HTBI primers produced the TCR beta libraries. TCRdb reprocessed the multiplex PCR reads via MiXCR and lists one record per CDR3 protein. Among about 450,000 distinct CDR3 sequences, approximately 14% were seen once, and the ten largest hold more than 15%. The sample's time point: newly diagnosed GD, antithyroid drugs for less than 3 months. Following extraction of RNA from PBMCs, that RNA was used to make the TCR library. This same sample was also taken into another study, of T cells in Graves' hyperthyroidism and ophthalmopathy.

The sample in question was peripheral blood mononuclear cells (PBMCs), obtained at new diagnosis, from a patient treated with antithyroid drugs. These TCRs come from a woman aged 45-59 years with Graves disease.

About this clonotype: Given the absence of the conserved phenylalanine or tryptophan at the CDR3 end, a read error is likely. V usage is TRBV18 and J usage is TRBJ2-7, with D maybe TRBD1 (6 bases). V was cut by 3 bases and J by 4 bases, with 13 bases left in between. The CDR3 is made up of 14 amino acids. Per the germline V gene, CDR1 is KGHSH and CDR2 is LQKENI. CDR3 sequence: CASSPPGTPYEQYL. DNA of the CDR3: TGTGCCAGCTCACCCCCCGGGACACCATACGAGCAGTACCTC.

The J gene is TRBJ1-1, the V gene TRBV25-1, with a tentative D call TRBD1 (6 bases). Per germline, CDR1 MGHDK and CDR2 SYGVNS. The CDR3 length is 14 residues. V was trimmed by 2 bases and J by 1 base, leaving 8 bases between them. The DNA for the CDR3 is TGTGCCAGCAGTGAAAAAGGGGGGAACACTGAAGCTTTCTTT. It translates to CASSEKGGNTEAFF.

This clonotype occurred many times. The gene calls are TRBV5-1 and TRBJ2-5; the D is unclear. V was shortened by 0 bases and J by 5 bases, with 8 bases between the two germline ends. The CDR3 runs to 13 residues. CDR1 is SGHRS and CDR2 is YFSETQ in the germline V gene. The CDR3 region is CASSLGRMETQYF. The CDR3 nucleotides read TGCGCCAGCAGCTTGGGGCGGATGGAGACCCAGTACTTC. Together with reference TRBV5-1 and TRBJ2-5, the CDR3 gives the full variable domain: KAGVTQTPRYLIKTRGQQVTLSCSPISGHRSVSWYQQTPGQGLQFLFEYFSETQRNKGNFPGRFSGRQFSNSRSEMNVSTLELGDSALYLCASSLGRMETQYFGPGTRLLVL.

This clonotype was observed a handful of times. The chain recombines TRBV2 with TRBJ2-7; D is unresolved. The CDR3 spans 11 residues. Germline lookup yields CDR1 SNHLY and CDR2 FYNNEI. Trimming removed 0 bases at V and 7 bases at J, with 4 bases between. This CDR3 is CASSEAGEQYF. The CDR3 region has the DNA TGTGCCAGCAGTGAAGCCGGGGAGCAGTACTTC.

This clonotype came up many times. The chain carries TRBV28 and TRBJ1-5; D not resolved. This CDR3 is built from 12 residues. Trimming stripped 2 bases from V and 4 bases from J, with 3 bases between. CDR1 is MDHEN, CDR2 SYDVKM, per germline. DNA for the CDR3: TGTGCCAGCAGTTTACTGAATCAGCCCCAGCATTTT. Its translation: CASSLLNQPQHF.

About this clonotype: A much larger clone lies one base from this, so it may be a read error. The chain combines TRBV28 with TRBJ2-7; D is perhaps TRBD1 (5 bases). V lost 10 bases, J lost 2 bases, and 15 bases lay in between. This CDR3 has 13 residues. CDR1 is MDHEN, CDR2 SYDVKM, per germline. The CDR3 region has the DNA TGTGCCAACAGGATCGGGCCTACCTACGAGCAGTACTTC. This translates into CANRIGPTYEQYF.

The chain couples TRBV5-1 to TRBJ2-7, with D possibly being TRBD1 (5 bases). From germline, CDR1 is SGHRS and CDR2 YFSETQ. The CDR3 spans 14 residues. Trimming left V 0 bases short and J 4 bases short, with 11 bases between. CDR3 bases: TGCGCCAGCAGCTTGGTAGGGGCCGAATACGAGCAGTACTTC. It specifies CASSLVGAEYEQYF.

On this clonotype: Germline and junction disagree at one end, which may indicate a read error. The genes are TRBV28 and TRBJ2-1, with 8 bases identical to TRBD2. There are 12 residues in the CDR3. Germline assignment: CDR1 MDHEN and CDR2 SYDVKM. CDR3: CASRSGVAGFVF. DNA of the CDR3: TGTGCCAGCAGGAGCGGGGTAGCGGGATTTGTCTTC.

This clonotype was recorded many times. The chain combines TRBV12-3 or TRBV12-4 with TRBJ2-2, with 9 nucleotides matching TRBD2. The V gene end was trimmed by 3 bases and the J gene end by 4 bases; junction bases not matched to a gene: 3. The CDR3 covers 15 residues. CDR3 amino acids: CASSFPSGVTGELFF. The CDR3 DNA is TGTGCCAGCAGTTTCCCTAGCGGGGTCACCGGGGAGCTGTTTTTT.

This clonotype appeared many times. The chain couples TRBV12-3 or TRBV12-4 to TRBJ2-1, with 10 nucleotides matching TRBD2. Germline trimming cut 3 bases from V and 8 bases from J; bases unmatched to any gene: 4. This CDR3 has 14 amino acids. In nucleotides, the CDR3 is TGTGCCAGCAGTTTCTCTAGCGGGAGACATGAGCAGTTCTTC. Its translation is CASSFSSGRHEQFF.

This clonotype was detected only a few times. The chain is built from TRBV5-5 and TRBJ2-7; 13 bases match TRBD2. CDR1 is SGHKS and CDR2 is YYEKEE in the germline V gene (reference sequence). V shed 4 bases and J 8 bases; nucleotides not matched to a gene: 6. This CDR3 is built from 14 residues. CDR3 protein: CASSTSGLAGKQYF. The CDR3 DNA follows: TGTGCCAGCAGCACCTCGGGACTAGCGGGAAAGCAGTACTTC.

This clonotype was seen more than once but under ten times. The chain couples TRBV19 to TRBJ2-1, with 10 positions matching TRBD2. Per germline, CDR1 LNHDA and CDR2 SQIVND (reference sequence). This CDR3 region has 17 residues. V lost 5 bases and J lost 5; bases outside the gene matches: 12. The CDR3 DNA sequence: TGTGCCAGTAGTTTCAGAGCGGGAGGGGGGGGAGACAATGAGCAGTTCTTC. Its protein is CASSFRAGGGGDNEQFF.

DNA of the CDR3: TGCGCCAGCCAGGAAGGGGGTGCAGATACGCAGTATTTT. It is translated as CASQEGGADTQYF. This rearrangement joins TRBV10-1 to TRBJ2-3; the D gene is possibly TRBD1 (6 bases). Germline CDR1 WNHNN, CDR2 SYGVQD (reference sequence). V was trimmed by 8 bases and J by 4 bases, leaving 13 bases between them. This CDR3 region has 13 residues.

This chain links TRBV28 with TRBJ2-7; 10 bases align to TRBD2. With V trimmed by 6 bases and J by 3 bases, 8 bases remained unmatched. The CDR3 extends over 15 amino acids. Germline-derived CDR1 and CDR2 are MDHEN and SYDVKM. Here the CDR3 DNA reads TGTGCCAGCAGCCCGGGACTAGCGATGCACTACGAGCAGTACTTC. It yields the protein CASSPGLAMHYEQYF.

Ten or more counts support this clonotype. The CDR3 DNA sequence: TGTGCCAGCAGCTTGGGAAACCGGGACAGGGAAGGAGAGACCCAGTACTTC. It specifies CASSLGNRDREGETQYF. The gene calls are TRBV5-5 and TRBJ2-5; TRBD1 agrees at 9 bases. V was clipped by 0 bases and J by 4 bases; unmatched bases: 10. Looked up from germline, CDR1 is SGHKS and CDR2 is YYEKEE (reference sequence). This CDR3 is built from 17 residues.

This clonotype has a handful of counts. The V gene is TRBV19, the J gene TRBJ1-5, with 8 positions matching TRBD1. V lost 4 bases, J lost 5 bases, and 10 bases stayed unmatched. This CDR3 comprises 16 residues. Per the germline V gene, CDR1 is LNHDA and CDR2 is SQIVND (reference sequence). CDR3 region: CASSNSGTGWDQPQHF. In nucleotides, the CDR3 is TGTGCCAGTAGTAACTCAGGGACAGGTTGGGATCAGCCCCAGCATTTT.

This clonotype was counted once. The gene calls are TRBV29-1 and TRBJ2-6; D not resolved. Trimming pared 4 bases from V and 2 bases from J, leaving 9 bases between. Looked up from germline, CDR1 is SQVTM and CDR2 is ANQGSEA. The CDR3 has 14 residues. The CDR3 is CSVGERTGANVLTF. CDR3 DNA: TGCAGCGTTGGTGAGCGTACTGGGGCCAACGTCCTGACTTTC. Variable domain in full (rest from reference TRBV29-1 and TRBJ2-6): SAVISQKPSRDICQRGTSLTIQCQVDSQVTMMFWYRQQPGQSLTLIATANQGSEATYESGFVIDKFPISRPNLTFSTLTVSNMSPEDSSIYLCSVGERTGANVLTFGAGSRLTVL.

This clonotype was seen many times. The CDR3 is CASRVGGSSYNEQFF. In DNA form, the CDR3 reads TGTGCCAGCAGGGTGGGAGGGAGCTCCTACAATGAGCAGTTCTTC. The V call is TRBV27, the J call TRBJ2-1, with 7 bases matching TRBD2. The CDR3 extends over 15 amino acids. V was clipped by 6 bases and J by 0 bases; unmatched bases: 5. Per germline, CDR1 MNHEY and CDR2 SMNVEV (reference sequence).

This clonotype was seen ten or more times. This chain uses TRBV12-3 or TRBV12-4 with TRBJ2-1; D remains unclear. V was trimmed by 3 bases and J by 1 base, leaving 13 bases between them. The CDR3 is 16 residues long. The CDR3 region has the DNA TGTGCCAGCAGTTTGGGCGTGGGCTCGTCCTACAATGAGCAGTTCTTC. It specifies CASSLGVGSSYNEQFF.

There are many counts of this clonotype. The rearrangement links TRBV27 to TRBJ2-7; unclear D gene. The germline V gene encodes CDR1 MNHEY and CDR2 SMNVEV (reference sequence). There are 13 residues in the CDR3. Trimming shortened V by 4 bases and J by 1 base, and 8 bases separated the two germline ends. The CDR3 DNA reads as TGTGCCAGCAGTTCGCTCAGGTCCTACGAGCAGTACTTC. Amino acid sequence: CASSSLRSYEQYF.

The rearrangement joins TRBV18 to TRBJ2-2, with 7 bases identical to TRBD1. Trimming cost V 1 base and J 0 bases; bases outside gene matches: 2. CDR1 is KGHSH, CDR2 LQKENI, per germline. The CDR3 loop spans 16 amino acids. CDR3 sequence (DNA): TGTGCCAGCTCACCACTGGGACAGCCGAACACCGGGGAGCTGTTTTTT. It yields the protein CASSPLGQPNTGELFF.

This chain uses TRBV6-1 with TRBJ2-3, with 8 bases fitting TRBD1. The CDR3 has 16 residues. V was pared by 6 bases and J by 2 bases, with 10 bases of the junction left unmatched. Per germline, CDR1 MNHNS and CDR2 SASEGT. CDR3 loop: CASRRQGMGPTDTQYF. CDR3 in DNA: TGTGCCAGCAGGAGACAGGGGATGGGACCCACAGATACGCAGTATTTT.

Notes on this clonotype: This may be a read error: a much more frequent sequence differs by one nucleotide. The V call is TRBV9, the J call TRBJ2-6, with D possibly TRBD2 on 6 matching bases. The CDR3 consists of 19 residues. Trimming removed 4 bases from V and 0 bases from J, with 20 bases in between. Germline loops: CDR1 SGDLS, CDR2 YYNGEE. The CDR3 nucleotides are TGTGCCAGCAGCACAACCGGACGCCCGCGGGGCTCTGGGGCCAACGTCCTGACTTTC. Its translation is CASSTTGRPRGSGANVLTF.

As concerns this clonotype: This may be a read error: a much more frequent sequence differs by one nucleotide. This rearrangement joins TRBV28 to TRBJ2-7, with a possible D match to TRBD1 (7 bases). Germline V lookup: CDR1 MDHEN, CDR2 SYDVKM. CDR3 length equals 15 residues. Trimming removed 6 bases at V and 7 bases at J, with 22 bases between. In nucleotides, the CDR3 is TGTGCCAGCAGAACCGGGGGACAGAACTACAATGAGCAGTACTTC. Amino acid sequence: CASRTGGQNYNEQYF.

This clonotype occurred a few times. V is TRBV29-1 and J is TRBJ2-7, with 8 bases matching TRBD1. This CDR3 contains 14 residues. J lost 2 bases, V lost 5 bases, and 8 bases had no gene match. Germline CDR1 and CDR2: SQVTM and ANQGSEA. This chain's CDR3 is CSVIGRDRPYEQYF. The CDR3 nucleotides read TGCAGCGTTATCGGAAGGGACAGGCCCTACGAGCAGTACTTC.

In its sample, this clonotype was seen a few times. This chain joins TRBV3-1 and TRBJ2-1; D may match TRBD1 or TRBD2 (6 bases each). The V gene's germline CDR1 is LGHDT and CDR2 YNNKEL (reference sequence). Trimming took 1 base from V and 9 from J, leaving 19 bases between them. The CDR3 contains 16 residues. The CDR3 coding sequence is TGTGCCAGCAGCCAAGGGGGGACTGGGGGCATTTTTGAGCAGTTCTTC. It is translated as CASSQGGTGGIFEQFF.

This clonotype has only a few counts. The chain couples TRBV18 to TRBJ2-2; 9 nucleotides match TRBD2. This CDR3 region has 16 residues. The germline V gene encodes CDR1 KGHSH and CDR2 LQKENI. With 2 bases clipped from V and 5 bases from J, the junction kept 6 bases outside the gene matches. CDR3 in DNA: TGTGCCAGCTCACCAATGGCTAGCGGGATAACCGGGGAGCTGTTTTTT. Its translation: CASSPMASGITGELFF. Full variable domain (rest looked up from reference TRBV18 and TRBJ2-2): NAGVMQNPRHLVRRRGQEARLRCSPMKGHSHVYWYRQLPEEGLKFMVYLQKENIIDESGMPKERFSAEFPKEGPSILRIQQVVRGDSAAYFCASSPMASGITGELFFGEGSRLTVL.

This clonotype came up many times. The DNA of the CDR3 is TGCGCCAGCAGCTGGGATGAGGCAGGCCCAGGTCTCAGCTACACCTTC. It codes for CASSWDEAGPGLSYTF. The chain is built from TRBV5-1 and TRBJ1-2, with D hard to call. The germline CDR1 and CDR2 sequences are SGHRS and YFSETQ. The V and J ends lost 3 bases and 9 bases respectively, with 24 bases between them. This CDR3 is 16 amino acids long.